These 12 T cell receptor beta chains were sequenced from one sample in a study of cytomegalovirus exposure and HLA in healthy donors. This PCR relied on a set of 60 Vbeta primers and 13 Jbeta primers. The protocol was immunoSEQ multiplex PCR, while the TCRdb copy is restricted to in-frame clones and leaves out a portion. This table holds about 120,000 clones. Sequencing input: PBMCs. The source is a middle-aged man in good health and CMV-seropositive.

The chain recombines TRBV11-2 with TRBJ1-1; the D gene is possibly TRBD1 (6 bases). The CDR3 loop spans 13 amino acids. V lost 6 bases and J 6 bases, leaving 14 bases between the germline ends. Germline V gene lookup returns CDR1 SGHAT and CDR2 FQNNGV. The CDR3 bases are TGTGCCAGCAGGGAAACAGGGTACCCTGAAGCTTTCTTT. Its translation is CASRETGYPEAFF.

This chain uses TRBV19 with TRBJ2-7, with a weak D call TRBD2 (6 bases). V gave up 1 base and J gave up 7 bases, with 14 bases separating them. The germline gives CDR1 LNHDA, CDR2 SQIVND (reference sequence). This CDR3 spans 14 amino acids. The CDR3 spells CASSIVNGGGEQYF. The CDR3 DNA sequence: TGTGCCAGTAGTATAGTCAACGGGGGAGGAGAGCAGTACTTC.

This chain connects TRBV5-1 to TRBJ2-1, with a weak D call TRBD2 (6 bases). With 3 bases removed from V and 10 bases from J, the gap between germline ends came to 14 bases. CDR3 length: 13 residues. Looked up from germline, CDR1 is SGHRS and CDR2 is YFSETQ. As DNA, the CDR3 is TGCGCCAGCAGCTCCGTGTTAGGGAGGGAGCAGTTCTTC. It is translated as CASSSVLGREQFF.

The V and J genes are TRBV10-3 and TRBJ2-3; the match to TRBD2 covers 8 bases. Germline trimming cut 6 bases from V and 2 bases from J; bases unmatched to any gene: 19. The V gene's germline CDR1 is ENHRY and CDR2 SYGVKD. This CDR3 is 19 amino acids long. In DNA, the CDR3 is TGTGCCATCAGCCGCCCTTCCTTGGGTAGCGGGACGTACACAGATACGCAGTATTTT. It translates to CAISRPSLGSGTYTDTQYF.

This chain uses TRBV28 with TRBJ1-2; 9 bases agree with TRBD1. V lost 7 bases, J lost 4 bases, and 7 bases stayed unmatched. Germline CDR1 is MDHEN and CDR2 is SYDVKM. The length of the CDR3 is 14 residues. The CDR3 spells CASKGGQGFYGYTF. CDR3 nucleotides: TGTGCCAGCAAAGGAGGACAGGGGTTCTATGGCTACACCTTC.

V usage is TRBV7-2 and J usage is TRBJ2-1; 9 bases align to TRBD2. The CDR3 runs to 14 residues. The V gene's germline CDR1 is SGHTA and CDR2 FQGNSA. V lost 5 bases, J lost 5 bases, and 4 bases stayed unmatched. This chain's CDR3 is CASSGLAGHNEQFF. In DNA, the CDR3 is TGTGCCAGCAGCGGGCTAGCGGGACACAATGAGCAGTTCTTC.

This sequence joins TRBV9 and TRBJ2-5; the D gene is possibly TRBD1 (6 bases). Germline V gene sequence: CDR1 SGDLS, CDR2 YYNGEE. Trimming took off 1 base at V and 3 bases at J, with 7 bases between the two ends. The CDR3 sequence is 13 residues long. DNA for the CDR3: TGTGCCAGCAGCGTAACAGGGAAAGAGACCCAGTACTTC. Its protein is CASSVTGKETQYF.

V gene TRBV5-4 combines with J gene TRBJ1-4; possibly TRBD1 for D (6 bases). The CDR3 has 15 residues. V lost 4 bases, J lost 8 bases, and 18 bases lay in between. Per the germline V gene, CDR1 is SGHNT and CDR2 is YYREEE (reference sequence). The CDR3 DNA reads TGTGCCAGCAGCCTACAGACAGGTAGTTTGGAAAAACTGTTTTTT. This codes for CASSLQTGSLEKLFF. The whole variable domain, remainder taken from reference TRBV5-4 and TRBJ1-4, is ETGVTQSPTHLIKTRGQQVTLRCSSQSGHNTVSWYQQALGQGPQFIFQYYREEENGRGNFPPRFSGLQFPNYSSELNVNALELDDSALYLCASSLQTGSLEKLFFGSGTQLSVL.

The V gene is TRBV10-3, the J gene TRBJ1-1, with 7 bases lining up with TRBD1. Germline-derived CDR1 and CDR2 are ENHRY and SYGVKD. The CDR3 is 15 amino acids. V gave up 2 bases and J gave up 1 base; unmatched junction bases: 4. This CDR3 is CAISEGDSQNTEAFF. The CDR3 region has the DNA TGTGCCATCAGTGAGGGGGACAGCCAGAACACTGAAGCTTTCTTT.

The V gene is TRBV29-1, the J gene TRBJ1-5, with a tentative D call TRBD1 (5 bases). This CDR3 comprises 14 residues. V was shortened by 6 bases and J by 0 bases, with 12 bases between the two germline ends. Germline CDR1 reads SQVTM; CDR2 reads ANQGSEA. The CDR3 loop is CSVDLQVSNQPQHF. In DNA, the CDR3 is TGCAGCGTCGACCTACAGGTTAGCAATCAGCCCCAGCATTTT.

This chain connects TRBV4-3 to TRBJ2-3; 7 nucleotides match TRBD1. CDR1 and CDR2 (germline): LGHNA, YSLEER. The trim removed 5 bases at V and 6 bases at J, leaving 8 bases unmatched. The CDR3 runs 14 residues. Here the CDR3 DNA reads TGCGCCAGCAGCAAAGGGGACAGTCAGGATACGCAGTATTTT. Its translation: CASSKGDSQDTQYF.

This chain links TRBV5-1 with TRBJ1-3; the match to TRBD1 covers 10 bases. After removal of 4 bases from V and 8 bases from J, the junction contained 15 bases not matched to a gene. CDR1 and CDR2 (germline): SGHRS, YFSETQ. The CDR3 contains 17 residues. CDR3 nucleotide sequence: TGCGCCAGCAGCCCCAACCCTGACAGGGGGCGTACGGACACCATATATTTT. This codes for CASSPNPDRGRTDTIYF. Filled out from reference TRBV5-1 and TRBJ1-3, the complete variable domain reads KAGVTQTPRYLIKTRGQQVTLSCSPISGHRSVSWYQQTPGQGLQFLFEYFSETQRNKGNFPGRFSGRQFSNSRSEMNVSTLELGDSALYLCASSPNPDRGRTDTIYFGEGSWLTVV.